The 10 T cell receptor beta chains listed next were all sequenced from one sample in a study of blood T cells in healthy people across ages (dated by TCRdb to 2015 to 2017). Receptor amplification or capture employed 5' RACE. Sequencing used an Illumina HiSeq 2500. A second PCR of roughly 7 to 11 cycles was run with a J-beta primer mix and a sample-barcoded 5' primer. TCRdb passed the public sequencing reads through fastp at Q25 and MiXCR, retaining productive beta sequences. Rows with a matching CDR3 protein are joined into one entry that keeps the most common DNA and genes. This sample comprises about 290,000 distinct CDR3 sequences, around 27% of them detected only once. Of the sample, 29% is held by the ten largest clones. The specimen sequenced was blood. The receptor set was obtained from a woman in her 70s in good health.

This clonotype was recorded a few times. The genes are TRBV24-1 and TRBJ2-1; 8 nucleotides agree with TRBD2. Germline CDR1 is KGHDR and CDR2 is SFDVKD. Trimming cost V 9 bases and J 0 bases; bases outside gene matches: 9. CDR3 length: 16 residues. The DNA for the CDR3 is TGTGCCACCCCCTCTAGCGGGTTAGGCTCCTACAATGAGCAGTTCTTC. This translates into CATPSSGLGSYNEQFF.

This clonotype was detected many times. The CDR3 protein is CASSLAGSRLYGYTF. In DNA form, the CDR3 reads TGTGCCAGCAGTTTAGCCGGATCTAGACTCTATGGCTACACCTTC. The chain links TRBV12-3 or TRBV12-4 to TRBJ1-2; D not resolved. Trimming removed 0 bases from V and 4 bases from J, with 12 bases in between. There are 15 residues in the CDR3.

The CDR3 loop reads CASSRSADTQYF. The CDR3 region has the DNA TGTGCCAGCAGTCGCTCAGCGGATACGCAGTATTTT. This rearrangement joins TRBV6-5 to TRBJ2-3; the D is unclear. Germline-derived CDR1 and CDR2 are MNHEY and SVGAGI. The V and J ends lost 5 bases and 6 bases respectively, with 9 bases between them. The CDR3 is 12 residues long.

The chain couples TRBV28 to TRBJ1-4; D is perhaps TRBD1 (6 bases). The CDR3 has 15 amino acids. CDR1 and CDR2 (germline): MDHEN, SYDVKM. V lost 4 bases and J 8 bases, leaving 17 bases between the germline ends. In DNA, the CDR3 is TGTGCCAGCAGTTCCAGGGGTTCGTCGAAGGAAAAACTGTTTTTT. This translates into CASSSRGSSKEKLFF. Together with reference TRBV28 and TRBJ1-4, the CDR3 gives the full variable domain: DVKVTQSSRYLVKRTGEKVFLECVQDMDHENMFWYRQDPGLGLRLIYFSYDVKMKEKGDIPEGYSVSREKKERFSLILESASTNQTSMYLCASSSRGSSKEKLFFGSGTQLSVL.

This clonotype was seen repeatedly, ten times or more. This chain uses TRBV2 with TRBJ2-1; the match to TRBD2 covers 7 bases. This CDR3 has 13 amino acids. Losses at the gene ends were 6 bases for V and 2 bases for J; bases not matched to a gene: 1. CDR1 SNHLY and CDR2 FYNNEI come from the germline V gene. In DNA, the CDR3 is TGTGCCAGCAGACTAGCGCCCTACAATGAGCAGTTCTTC. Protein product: CASRLAPYNEQFF. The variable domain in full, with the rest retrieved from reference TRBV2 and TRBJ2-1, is EPEVTQTPSHQVTQMGQEVILRCVPISNHLYFYWYRQILGQKVEFLVSFYNNEISEKSEIFDDQFSVERPDGSNFTLKIRSTKLEDSAMYFCASRLAPYNEQFFGPGTRLTVL.

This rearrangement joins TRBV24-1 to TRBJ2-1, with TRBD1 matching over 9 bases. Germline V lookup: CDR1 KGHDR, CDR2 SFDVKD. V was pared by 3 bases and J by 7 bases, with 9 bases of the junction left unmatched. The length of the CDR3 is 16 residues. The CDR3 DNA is TGTGCCACCAGTGATCGAGTACGGACAGGGGAGAATGAGCAGTTCTTC. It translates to CATSDRVRTGENEQFF.

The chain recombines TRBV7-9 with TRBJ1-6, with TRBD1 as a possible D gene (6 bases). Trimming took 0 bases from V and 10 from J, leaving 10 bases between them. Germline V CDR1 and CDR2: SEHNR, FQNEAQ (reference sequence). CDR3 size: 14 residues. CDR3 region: CASSLALGGSPLHF. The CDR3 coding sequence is TGTGCCAGCAGCTTAGCGCTTGGGGGCTCACCCCTCCACTTT.

The CDR3 protein is CATSAAPYNEQFF. DNA for the CDR3: TGTGCCACCAGTGCCGCCCCCTACAATGAGCAGTTCTTC. The V call is TRBV24-1, the J call TRBJ2-1; D call uncertain. V was trimmed by 5 bases and J by 2 bases, leaving 6 bases between them. Germline V gene sequence: CDR1 KGHDR, CDR2 SFDVKD. The CDR3 covers 13 residues.

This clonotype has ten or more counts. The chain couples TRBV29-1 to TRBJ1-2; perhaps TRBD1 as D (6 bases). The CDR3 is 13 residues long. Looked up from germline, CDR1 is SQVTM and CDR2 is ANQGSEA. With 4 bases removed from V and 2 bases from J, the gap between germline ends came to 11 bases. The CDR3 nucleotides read TGCAGCGTTGGTGGGACAAACAACTATGGCTACACCTTC. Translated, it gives CSVGGTNNYGYTF.

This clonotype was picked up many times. CDR3 sequence (DNA): TGCGCCAGCAGCCAAGGGTTGGGGGCGCGGGTCTACGAGCAGTACTTC. Translating it yields CASSQGLGARVYEQYF. The chain joins TRBV4-3 to TRBJ2-7; tentatively, D is TRBD1 (6 bases). With 1 base removed from V and 3 bases from J, the gap between germline ends came to 16 bases. CDR3 length: 16 amino acids. The germline CDR1 and CDR2 sequences are LGHNA and YSLEER.